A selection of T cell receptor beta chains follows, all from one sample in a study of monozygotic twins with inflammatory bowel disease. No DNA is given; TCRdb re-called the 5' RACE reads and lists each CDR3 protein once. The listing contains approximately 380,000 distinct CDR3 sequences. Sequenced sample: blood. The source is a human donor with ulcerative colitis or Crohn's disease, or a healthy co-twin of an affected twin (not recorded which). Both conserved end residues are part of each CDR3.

CDR3 protein: CSAREIGLNSNQPQHF; J gene: TRBJ1-5; V gene: TRBV20-1
CDR3 protein: CASSSTEKETQYF; J gene: TRBJ2-5; V gene: TRBV6-6
CDR3 protein: CASSTDRLNNYGYTF; J gene: TRBJ1-2; V gene: TRBV7-2
CDR3 protein: CSAHPGQGRGNTIYF; J gene: TRBJ1-3; V gene: TRBV20-1
CDR3 protein: CASSPARTGETQYF; J gene: TRBJ2-5; V gene: TRBV12-3/TRBV12-4
CDR3 protein: CASSPTGTGNEKLFF; J gene: TRBJ1-4; V gene: TRBV18
CDR3 protein: CASSLTAVVNEAFF; J gene: TRBJ1-1; V gene: TRBV27
CDR3 protein: CASSHDPYYEQYF; J gene: TRBJ2-7; V gene: TRBV3-1
CDR3 protein: CATSPGDNEKLFF; J gene: TRBJ1-4; V gene: TRBV15
CDR3 protein: CASSYRGTYYEQYF; J gene: TRBJ2-7; V gene: TRBV6-5
CDR3 protein: CASSTDPFSKNIQYF; J gene: TRBJ2-4; V gene: TRBV5-1
CDR3 protein: CASSSPGGGQTLNTEAFF; J gene: TRBJ1-1; V gene: TRBV27
CDR3 protein: CAIRGQGDSYNEQLF; J gene: TRBJ2-1; V gene: TRBV10-3
CDR3 protein: CASSPDRYNQPQHF; J gene: TRBJ1-5; V gene: TRBV18
CDR3 protein: CASSEQSYSGANVLTF; J gene: TRBJ2-6; V gene: TRBV6-4
CDR3 protein: CASSRTGGDIQYF; J gene: TRBJ2-4; V gene: TRBV4-3
CDR3 protein: CASSTGQGAPETQYF; J gene: TRBJ2-5; V gene: TRBV7-7
CDR3 protein: CASSNEQRWYF; J gene: TRBJ2-7; V gene: TRBV7-9
CDR3 protein: CASSQDRGGALKNIQYF; J gene: TRBJ2-4; V gene: TRBV3-1
CDR3 protein: CASSVAHDLSRNLPLHF; J gene: TRBJ1-6; V gene: TRBV9
CDR3 protein: CASSPDREREQFF; J gene: TRBJ2-1; V gene: TRBV12-3/TRBV12-4
CDR3 protein: CASSLSLRASRTDTQYF; J gene: TRBJ2-3; V gene: TRBV7-2
CDR3 protein: CATSDCPLTGWRGNQPQHF; J gene: TRBJ1-5; V gene: TRBV24-1
CDR3 protein: CASSHSADTQYF; J gene: TRBJ2-3; V gene: TRBV6-2/TRBV6-3
CDR3 protein: CASSSGQQYEQYF; J gene: TRBJ2-7; V gene: TRBV28
CDR3 protein: CASSQGVKGAGGYTF; J gene: TRBJ1-2; V gene: TRBV3-1
CDR3 protein: CASSQVDRPQETQYF; J gene: TRBJ2-5; V gene: TRBV3-1
CDR3 protein: CATSDPGTRTDTQYF; J gene: TRBJ2-3; V gene: TRBV24-1
CDR3 protein: CASSPISGGPYEQYF; J gene: TRBJ2-7; V gene: TRBV7-2
CDR3 protein: CASTLAAGAGGGELFF; J gene: TRBJ2-2; V gene: TRBV9